The T cell receptor (beta chain) described here comes from a study of blood T cell repertoires in COVID-19. Study-wide context: Samples representing acute and convalescent COVID-19 were sourced from the United States, Italy and Spain. PBMCs, B-cell-depleted T cells, or T cells were the source of the cDNA or gDNA that made up the material.

CDR3 length: 14 amino acids. In germline, CDR1 is MNHEY, CDR2 SMNVEV (reference sequence). V was shortened by 2 bases and J by 0 bases, with 6 bases between the two germline ends. Profiling relied on immunoSEQ multiplex PCR, and the TCRdb table lists in-frame clones only, not all of them. The sample holds a few hundred thousand clones, 65% to 90% seen once. The chain combines TRBV27 with TRBJ2-3; D possibly corresponds to TRBD2 (6 bases). The clonotype comes from a woman aged 70 to 79 with COVID-19, enrolled during active disease. The specimen sequenced was peripheral blood. DNA of the CDR3: TGTGCCAGCAGTTTACGGGGGAGCACAGATACGCAGTATTTT. As protein: CASSLRGSTDTQYF.